This TCR beta chain was captured in a study of cytomegalovirus exposure and HLA in healthy donors. Per germline, CDR1 ENHRY and CDR2 SYGVKD. J gave up 6 bases and V 5 bases, and 1 base lay outside the gene matches. The CDR3 covers 12 residues. PCR primers comprised 60 Vbeta and 13 Jbeta primers. The table came from immunoSEQ multiplex PCR; TCRdb's copy has only in-frame clones and leaves some out. The repertoire holds roughly 43,000 clones, with 70% to 80% as singletons. Study-wide results and limits: It has been reported that TCR beta sequences accurately predicted the HLA-A and HLA-B alleles of most subjects. The classifier, whose performance was assessed in both the original and validation cohorts, reportedly diagnosed cytomegalovirus status with high specificity and sensitivity.

Worth noting for this clone: Its target is unknown.

V usage is TRBV10-3 and J usage is TRBJ2-1; TRBD1 aligns across 7 bases. The TCR comes from a man aged 25-45 years in good health and CMV-seronegative. Input material: PBMCs. This CDR3 is CAISWDSNEQFF. CDR3 DNA sequence: TGTGCCATCAGTTGGGACAGCAATGAGCAGTTCTTC.